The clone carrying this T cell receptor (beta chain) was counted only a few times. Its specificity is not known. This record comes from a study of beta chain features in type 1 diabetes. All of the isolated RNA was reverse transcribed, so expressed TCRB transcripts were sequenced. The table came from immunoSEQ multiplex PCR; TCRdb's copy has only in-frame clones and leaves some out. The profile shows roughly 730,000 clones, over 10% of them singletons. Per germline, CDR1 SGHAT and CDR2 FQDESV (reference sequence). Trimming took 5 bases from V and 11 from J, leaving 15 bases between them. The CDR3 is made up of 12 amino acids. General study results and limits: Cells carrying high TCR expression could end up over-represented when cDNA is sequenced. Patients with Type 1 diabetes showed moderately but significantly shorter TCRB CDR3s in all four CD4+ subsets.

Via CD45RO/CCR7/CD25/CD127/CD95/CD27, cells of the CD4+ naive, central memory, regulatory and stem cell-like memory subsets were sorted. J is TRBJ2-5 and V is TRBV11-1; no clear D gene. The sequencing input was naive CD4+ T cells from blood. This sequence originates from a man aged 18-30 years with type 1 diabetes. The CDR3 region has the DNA TGTGCCAGCAGCCCCCCCCTGGCACCTCAGTACTTC. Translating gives CASSPPLAPQYF.